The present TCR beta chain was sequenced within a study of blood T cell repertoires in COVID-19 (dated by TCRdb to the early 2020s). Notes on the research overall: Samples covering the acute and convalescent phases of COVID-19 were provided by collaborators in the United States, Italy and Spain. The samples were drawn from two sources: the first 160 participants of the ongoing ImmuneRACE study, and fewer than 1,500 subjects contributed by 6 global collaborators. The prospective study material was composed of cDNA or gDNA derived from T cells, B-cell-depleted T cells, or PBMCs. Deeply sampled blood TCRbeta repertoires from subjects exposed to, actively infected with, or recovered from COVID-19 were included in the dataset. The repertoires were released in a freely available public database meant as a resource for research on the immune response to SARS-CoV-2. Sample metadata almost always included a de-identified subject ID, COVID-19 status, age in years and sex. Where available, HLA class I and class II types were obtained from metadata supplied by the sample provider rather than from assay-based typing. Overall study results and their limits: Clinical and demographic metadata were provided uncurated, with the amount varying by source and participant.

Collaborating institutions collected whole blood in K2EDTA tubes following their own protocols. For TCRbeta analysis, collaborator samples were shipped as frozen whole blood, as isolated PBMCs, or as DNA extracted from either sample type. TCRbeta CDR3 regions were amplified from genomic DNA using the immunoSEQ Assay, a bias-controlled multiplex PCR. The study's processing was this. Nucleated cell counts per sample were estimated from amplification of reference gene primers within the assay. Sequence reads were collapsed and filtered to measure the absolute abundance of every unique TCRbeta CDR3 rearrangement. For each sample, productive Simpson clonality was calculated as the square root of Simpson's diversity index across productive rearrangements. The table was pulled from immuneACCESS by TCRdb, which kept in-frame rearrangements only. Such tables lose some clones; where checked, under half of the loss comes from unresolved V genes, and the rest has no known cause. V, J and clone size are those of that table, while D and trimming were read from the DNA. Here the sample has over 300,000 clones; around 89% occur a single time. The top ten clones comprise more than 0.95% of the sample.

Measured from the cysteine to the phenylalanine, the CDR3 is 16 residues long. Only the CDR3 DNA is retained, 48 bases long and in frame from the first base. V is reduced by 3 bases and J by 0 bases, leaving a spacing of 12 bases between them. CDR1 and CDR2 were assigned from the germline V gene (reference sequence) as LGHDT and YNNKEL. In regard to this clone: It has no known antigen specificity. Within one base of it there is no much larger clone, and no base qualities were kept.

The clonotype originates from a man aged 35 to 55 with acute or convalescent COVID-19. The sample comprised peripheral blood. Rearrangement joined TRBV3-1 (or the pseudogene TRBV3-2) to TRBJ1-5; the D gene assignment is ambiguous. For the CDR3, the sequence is CASSQDGGYSNQPQHF. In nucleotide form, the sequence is TGTGCCAGCAGCCAGGACGGAGGTTATAGCAATCAGCCCCAGCATTTT.